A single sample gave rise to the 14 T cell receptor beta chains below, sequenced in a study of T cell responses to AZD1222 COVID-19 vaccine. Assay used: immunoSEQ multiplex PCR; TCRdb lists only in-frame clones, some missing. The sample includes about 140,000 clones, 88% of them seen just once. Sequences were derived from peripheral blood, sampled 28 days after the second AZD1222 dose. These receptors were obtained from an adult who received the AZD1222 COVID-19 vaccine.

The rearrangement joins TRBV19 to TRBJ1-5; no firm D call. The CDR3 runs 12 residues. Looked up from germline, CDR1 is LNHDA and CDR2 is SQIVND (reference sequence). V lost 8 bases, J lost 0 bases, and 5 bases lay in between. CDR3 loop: CASSYSNQPQHF. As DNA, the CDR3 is TGTGCCAGTTCCTATAGCAATCAGCCCCAGCATTTT.

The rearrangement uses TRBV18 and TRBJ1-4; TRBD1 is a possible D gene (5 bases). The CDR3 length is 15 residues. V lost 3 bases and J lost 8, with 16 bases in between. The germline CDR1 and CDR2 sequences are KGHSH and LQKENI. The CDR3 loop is CASSPPGLLREKLFF. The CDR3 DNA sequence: TGTGCCAGCTCACCCCCGGGACTTCTTAGGGAAAAACTGTTTTTT. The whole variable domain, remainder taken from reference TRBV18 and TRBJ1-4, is NAGVMQNPRHLVRRRGQEARLRCSPMKGHSHVYWYRQLPEEGLKFMVYLQKENIIDESGMPKERFSAEFPKEGPSILRIQQVVRGDSAAYFCASSPPGLLREKLFFGSGTQLSVL.

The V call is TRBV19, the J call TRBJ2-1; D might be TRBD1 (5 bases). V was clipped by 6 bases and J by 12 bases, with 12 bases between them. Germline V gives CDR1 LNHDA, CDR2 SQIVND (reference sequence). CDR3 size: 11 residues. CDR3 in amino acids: CASRKGYGQFF. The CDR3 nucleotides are TGTGCCAGTAGGAAGGGGTATGGGCAGTTCTTC.

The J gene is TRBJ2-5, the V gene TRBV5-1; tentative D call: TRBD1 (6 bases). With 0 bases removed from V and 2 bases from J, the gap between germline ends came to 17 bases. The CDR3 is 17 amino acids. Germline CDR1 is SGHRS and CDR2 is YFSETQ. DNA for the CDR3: TGCGCCAGCAGCTTGGAATTCAGTAAGGGGGTACAAGAGACCCAGTACTTC. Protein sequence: CASSLEFSKGVQETQYF.

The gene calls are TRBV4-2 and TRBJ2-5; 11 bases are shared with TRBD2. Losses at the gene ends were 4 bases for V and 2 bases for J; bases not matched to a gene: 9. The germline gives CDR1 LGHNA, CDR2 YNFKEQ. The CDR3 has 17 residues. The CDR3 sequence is CASSRREVAGGQETQYF. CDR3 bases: TGTGCCAGCAGCCGAAGGGAGGTAGCGGGGGGGCAAGAGACCCAGTACTTC.

CDR3 DNA: TGCAGCGTTGTTAGGTCGTCAGCCCTCCCCCAAGCTTTCTTT. Translating gives CSVVRSSALPQAFF. J is TRBJ1-1 and V is TRBV29-1; D is ambiguous. Germline V gene sequence: CDR1 SQVTM, CDR2 ANQGSEA. The CDR3 covers 14 residues. Trimming pared 4 bases from V and 9 bases from J, leaving 21 bases between.

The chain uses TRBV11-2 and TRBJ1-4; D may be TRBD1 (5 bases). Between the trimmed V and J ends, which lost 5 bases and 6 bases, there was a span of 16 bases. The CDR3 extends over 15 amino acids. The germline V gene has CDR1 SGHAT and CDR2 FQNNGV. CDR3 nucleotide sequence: TGTGCCAGCAGCCAAGGGGCCGGGGGGGATGAAAAACTGTTTTTT. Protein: CASSQGAGGDEKLFF.

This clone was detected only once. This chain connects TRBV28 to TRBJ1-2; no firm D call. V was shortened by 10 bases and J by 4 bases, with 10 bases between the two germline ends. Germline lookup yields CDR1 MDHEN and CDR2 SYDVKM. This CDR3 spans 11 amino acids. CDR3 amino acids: CATSSAYGYTF. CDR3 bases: TGTGCCACCAGCAGTGCCTATGGCTACACCTTC.

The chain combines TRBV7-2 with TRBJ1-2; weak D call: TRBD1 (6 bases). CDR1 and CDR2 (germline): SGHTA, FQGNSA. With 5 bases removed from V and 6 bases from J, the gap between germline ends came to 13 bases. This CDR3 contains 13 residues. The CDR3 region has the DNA TGTGCCAGCAGCCCCTCCGGACAGCATGGCTACACCTTC. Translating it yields CASSPSGQHGYTF.

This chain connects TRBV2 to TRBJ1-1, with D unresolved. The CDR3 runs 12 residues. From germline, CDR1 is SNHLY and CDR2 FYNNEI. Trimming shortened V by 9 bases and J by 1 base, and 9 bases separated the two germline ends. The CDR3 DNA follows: TGTGCCAGGGGGTTGGGGAACACTGAAGCTTTCTTT. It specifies CARGLGNTEAFF.

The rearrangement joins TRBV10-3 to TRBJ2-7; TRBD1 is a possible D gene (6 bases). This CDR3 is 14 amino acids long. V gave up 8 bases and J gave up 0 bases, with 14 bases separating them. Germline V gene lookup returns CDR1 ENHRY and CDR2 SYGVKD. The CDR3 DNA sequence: TGTGCCATCTCGACCGGACAGTTCTCCTACGAGCAGTACTTC. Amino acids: CAISTGQFSYEQYF.

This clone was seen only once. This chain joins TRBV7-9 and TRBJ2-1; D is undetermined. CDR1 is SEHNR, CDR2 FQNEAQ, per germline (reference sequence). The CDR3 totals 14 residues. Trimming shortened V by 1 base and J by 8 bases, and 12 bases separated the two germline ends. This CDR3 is CASSLVSGVDEQFF. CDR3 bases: TGTGCCAGCAGCTTAGTTTCTGGGGTGGATGAGCAGTTCTTC. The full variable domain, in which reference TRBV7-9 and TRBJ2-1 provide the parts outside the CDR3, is DTGVSQNPRHKITKRGQNVTFRCDPISEHNRLYWYRQTLGQGPEFLTYFQNEAQLEKSRLLSDRFSAERPKGSFSTLEIQRTEQGDSAMYLCASSLVSGVDEQFFGPGTRLTVL.

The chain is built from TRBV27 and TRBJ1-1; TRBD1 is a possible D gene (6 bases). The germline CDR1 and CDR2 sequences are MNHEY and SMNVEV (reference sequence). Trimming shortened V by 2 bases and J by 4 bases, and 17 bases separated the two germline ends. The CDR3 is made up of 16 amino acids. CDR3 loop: CASSLGRGPPGTEAFF. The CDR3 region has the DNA TGTGCCAGCAGTTTAGGCAGGGGCCCCCCTGGCACTGAAGCTTTCTTT.

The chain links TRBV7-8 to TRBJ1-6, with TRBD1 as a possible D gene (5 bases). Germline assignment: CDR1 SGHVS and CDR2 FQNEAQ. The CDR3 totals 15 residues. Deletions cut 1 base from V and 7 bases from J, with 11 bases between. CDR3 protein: CASSLGAGRNSPLHF. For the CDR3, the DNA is TGTGCCAGCAGCTTAGGCGCAGGGCGAAATTCACCCCTCCACTTT.